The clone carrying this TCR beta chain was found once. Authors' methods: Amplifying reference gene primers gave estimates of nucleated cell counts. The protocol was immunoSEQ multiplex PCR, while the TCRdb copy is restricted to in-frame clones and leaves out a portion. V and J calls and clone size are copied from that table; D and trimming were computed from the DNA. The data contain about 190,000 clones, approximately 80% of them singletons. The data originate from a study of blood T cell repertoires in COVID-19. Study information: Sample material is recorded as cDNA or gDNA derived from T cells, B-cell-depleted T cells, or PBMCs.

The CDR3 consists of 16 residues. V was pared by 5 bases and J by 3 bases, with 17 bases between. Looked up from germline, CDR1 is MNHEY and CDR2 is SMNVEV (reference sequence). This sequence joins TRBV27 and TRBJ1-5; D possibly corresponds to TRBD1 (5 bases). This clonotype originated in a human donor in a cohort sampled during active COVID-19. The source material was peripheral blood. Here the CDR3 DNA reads TGTGCCAGCAGTGGGGGGACTCGGAAGACCAATCAGCCCCAGCATTTT. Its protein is CASSGGTRKTNQPQHF.